A few counts support the clone carrying this T cell receptor (beta chain). As yet, its antigen is unknown. This sample is drawn from a study of identical twins. TCRdb re-called the 5' RACE reads with MiXCR, one entry per CDR3 protein. The repertoire holds about 690,000 distinct CDR3 sequences, with about 20% as singletons. Whole-study findings and limits: Abundant beta clonotypes from cord blood bore fewer insertions; memory repertoires lacked this pattern.

From germline, CDR1 is MNHNS and CDR2 SASEGT. There are 17 residues in the CDR3. J lost 5 bases, V lost 2 bases, and 12 bases had no gene match. The same sample was also used in a study of T cells expressing NK-cell markers. That work contributes: CD8+ T cells in 5 or 6 donors included dominant NKG2C+ clonotypes at about 1.0-7.5%. Leadership of the CD3+CD56-NKG2C+ fraction also belonged to these clonotypes in several donors. Unclear, still, was the HCMV specificity of the expanded NKG2C+ T cell clones.

The sequenced sample was PBMCs. The V call is TRBV6-1, the J call TRBJ1-1, with 9 bases aligning to TRBD1. The TCR sequence derives from a woman under 30 in good health. The CDR3 sequence is CASSEIMGTGTTTEAFF. In DNA, the CDR3 is TGTGCCAGCAGTGAAATAATGGGGACAGGGACGACAACTGAAGCTTTCTTT.